This TCR beta chain was sequenced in a study of lymphopenia after photon versus proton radiotherapy. Germline V CDR1 and CDR2: SGDLS, YYNGEE. The V gene lost 4 bases and the J gene lost 0 bases, with 11 bases spanning the gap. This CDR3 has 15 residues. This clone showed up just once. TCRdb keeps only in-frame clones here, not all; method: immunoSEQ multiplex PCR. Of around 23,000 clones listed, around 90% were seen once; the top ten hold over 9%. The sequence was obtained from a woman between 70 and 85 years old with pancreatic cancer. Some clones in this sample may be carry-over from other donors' samples. V gene TRBV9 combines with J gene TRBJ1-3, with D perhaps matching TRBD1 (5 bases). The sample here was peripheral blood, taken from a patient treated with proton-based radiotherapy. CDR3 loop: CASSPRQFSGNTIYF. The CDR3 region has the DNA TGTGCCAGCAGCCCTAGACAGTTCTCTGGAAACACCATATATTTT. Full variable domain (rest looked up from reference TRBV9 and TRBJ1-3): DSGVTQTPKHLITATGQRVTLRCSPRSGDLSVYWYQQSLDQGLQFLIQYYNGEERAKGNILERFSAQQFPDLHSELNLSSLELGDSALYFCASSPRQFSGNTIYFGEGSWLTVV.